This TCR beta chain comes out of a study of T-cell memory formation after mild COVID-19. Study overall: Clustering of TCRs was largely donor specific. Study-level results: Clones contracting over day 15 to 85 were CD4/CD8 balanced, with later expanders leaning CD4+. Contracting clones localized mainly to CM and EM when CD4+ and mainly to EMRA when CD8+.

Via MiXCR, TCRdb re-called the 5' RACE reads, giving one row per CDR3 protein. This sample has approximately 230,000 distinct CDR3 sequences, with about a sixth found just once. In regard to this clonotype: No antigen is known for it.

V lost 0 bases, J lost 5 bases, and 7 bases stayed unmatched. This CDR3 region has 16 residues. The germline CDR1 and CDR2 sequences are DFQATT and SNEGSKA (reference sequence). The genes are TRBV20-1 and TRBJ2-2; 9 bases line up with TRBD2. The clonotype comes from a man between 18 and 35 years old who had mild COVID-19 (a few samples of this study predate the infection). Cell type and time point are not known. Specimen: PBMCs or a T cell subset sorted from them (not recorded which). In nucleotides, the CDR3 is TGCAGTGCTAGAGATCGGGAGCGGGGGGTTACCGGGGAGCTGTTTTTT. This encodes CSARDRERGVTGELFF.